This T cell receptor beta chain was found in a study of radiotherapy plus CTLA-4 blockade in lung cancer. The table came from immunoSEQ multiplex PCR; TCRdb's copy has only in-frame clones and leaves some out. This table has about 97,000 clones, under 85% appearing once. This TCR derives from a human donor with non-small cell lung cancer who had a partial response to radiotherapy plus ipilimumab. Some clones in this sample may be carry-over from other donors' samples. This material consisted of peripheral blood, taken from a patient treated with radiotherapy plus ipilimumab.

This CDR3 is CASRSGQGKPYTF. CDR3 nucleotides: TGTGCCAGCAGATCGGGACAGGGAAAACCCTACACCTTC. The chain joins TRBV6-5 to TRBJ1-2, with TRBD1 matching 9 bases. CDR3 length: 13 amino acids. With V trimmed by 6 bases and J by 10 bases, 9 bases remained unmatched. Germline CDR1 is MNHEY and CDR2 is SVGAGI.